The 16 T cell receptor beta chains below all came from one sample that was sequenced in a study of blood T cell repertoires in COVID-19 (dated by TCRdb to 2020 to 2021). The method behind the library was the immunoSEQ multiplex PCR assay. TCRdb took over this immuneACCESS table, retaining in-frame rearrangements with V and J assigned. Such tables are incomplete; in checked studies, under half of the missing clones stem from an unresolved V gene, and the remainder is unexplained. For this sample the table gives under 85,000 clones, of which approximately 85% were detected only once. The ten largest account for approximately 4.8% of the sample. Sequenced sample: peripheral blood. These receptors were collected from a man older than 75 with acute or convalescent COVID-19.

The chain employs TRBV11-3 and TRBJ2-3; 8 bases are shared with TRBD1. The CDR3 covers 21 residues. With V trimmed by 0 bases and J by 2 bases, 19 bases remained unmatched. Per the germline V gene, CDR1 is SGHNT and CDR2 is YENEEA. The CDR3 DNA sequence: TGTGCCAGCAGCTTAGAGGTCTTTTTTTTCAGGACAGGGAGACCCACAGATACGCAGTATTTT. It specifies CASSLEVFFFRTGRPTDTQYF.

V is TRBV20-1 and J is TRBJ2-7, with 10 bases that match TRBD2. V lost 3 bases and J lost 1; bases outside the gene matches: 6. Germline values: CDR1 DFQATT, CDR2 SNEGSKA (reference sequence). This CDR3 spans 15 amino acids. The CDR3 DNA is TGCAGTGCTAGTCTAGCGGGAGATCGGTCCTACGAGCAGTACTTC. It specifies CSASLAGDRSYEQYF.

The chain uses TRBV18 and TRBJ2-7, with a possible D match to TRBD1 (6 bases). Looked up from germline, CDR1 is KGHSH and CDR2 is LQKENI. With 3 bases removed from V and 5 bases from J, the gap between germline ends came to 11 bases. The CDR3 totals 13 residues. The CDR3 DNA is TGTGCCAGCTCACCGGGTAGGGGGAACGAGCAGTACTTC. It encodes CASSPGRGNEQYF. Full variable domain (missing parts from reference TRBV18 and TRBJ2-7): NAGVMQNPRHLVRRRGQEARLRCSPMKGHSHVYWYRQLPEEGLKFMVYLQKENIIDESGMPKERFSAEFPKEGPSILRIQQVVRGDSAAYFCASSPGRGNEQYFGPGTRLTVT.

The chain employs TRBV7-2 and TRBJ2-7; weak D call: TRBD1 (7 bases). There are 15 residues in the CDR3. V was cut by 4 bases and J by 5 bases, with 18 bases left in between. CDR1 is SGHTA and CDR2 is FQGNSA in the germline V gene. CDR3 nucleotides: TGTGCCAGCAGCTCCTTTCCCAGGGGGGCGGACGAGCAGTACTTC. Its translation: CASSSFPRGADEQYF.

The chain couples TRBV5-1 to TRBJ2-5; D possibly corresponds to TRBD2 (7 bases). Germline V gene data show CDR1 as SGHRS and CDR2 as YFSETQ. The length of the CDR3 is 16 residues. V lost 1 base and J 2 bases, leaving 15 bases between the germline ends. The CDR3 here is CASSLRGGEPQETQYF. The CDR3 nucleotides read TGCGCCAGCAGCTTGAGAGGGGGGGAACCACAAGAGACCCAGTACTTC.

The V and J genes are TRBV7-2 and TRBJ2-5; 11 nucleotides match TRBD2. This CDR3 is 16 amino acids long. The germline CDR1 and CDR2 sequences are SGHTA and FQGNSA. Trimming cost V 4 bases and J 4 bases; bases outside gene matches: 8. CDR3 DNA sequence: TGTGCCAGCAGCTCCATGACTAGCGGGAACGGAGAGACCCAGTACTTC. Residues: CASSSMTSGNGETQYF. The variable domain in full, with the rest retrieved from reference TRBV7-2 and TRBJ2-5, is GAGVSQSPSNKVTEKGKDVELRCDPISGHTALYWYRQSLGQGLEFLIYFQGNSAPDKSGLPSDRFSAERTGGSVSTLTIQRTQQEDSAVYLCASSSMTSGNGETQYFGPGTRLLVL.

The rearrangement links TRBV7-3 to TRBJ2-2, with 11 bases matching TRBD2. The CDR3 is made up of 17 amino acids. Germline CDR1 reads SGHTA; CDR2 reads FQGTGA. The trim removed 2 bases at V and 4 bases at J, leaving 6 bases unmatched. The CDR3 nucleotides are TGTGCCAGCAGCTTATTAGCGGGGGGGCCAAGCACCGGGGAGCTGTTTTTT. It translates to CASSLLAGGPSTGELFF.

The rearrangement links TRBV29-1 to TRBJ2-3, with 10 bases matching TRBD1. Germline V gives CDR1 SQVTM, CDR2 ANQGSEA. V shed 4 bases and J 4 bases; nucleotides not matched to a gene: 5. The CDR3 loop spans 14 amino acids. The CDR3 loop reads CSVGGQGVSDTQYF. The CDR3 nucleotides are TGCAGCGTTGGTGGACAGGGGGTTTCAGATACGCAGTATTTT.

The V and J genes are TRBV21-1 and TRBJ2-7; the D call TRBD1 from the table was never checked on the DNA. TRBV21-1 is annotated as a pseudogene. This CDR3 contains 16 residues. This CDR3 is CASSKAPTGGLYEQYF. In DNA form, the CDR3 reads TGTGCCAGCAGCAAAGCCCCGACAGGGGGCCTCTACGAGCAGTACTTC.

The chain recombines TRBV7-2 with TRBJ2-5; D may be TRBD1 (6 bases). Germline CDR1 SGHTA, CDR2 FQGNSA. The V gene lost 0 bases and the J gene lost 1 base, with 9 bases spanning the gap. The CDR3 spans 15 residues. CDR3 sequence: CASSLARTVQETQYF. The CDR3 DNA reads TGTGCCAGCAGCTTAGCGAGGACAGTCCAAGAGACCCAGTACTTC.

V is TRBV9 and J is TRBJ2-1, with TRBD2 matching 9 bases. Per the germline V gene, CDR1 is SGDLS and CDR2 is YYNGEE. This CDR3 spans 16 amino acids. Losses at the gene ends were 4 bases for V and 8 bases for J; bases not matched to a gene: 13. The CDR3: CASSPRGAAGGDEQFF. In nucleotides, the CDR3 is TGTGCCAGCAGCCCCCGAGGGGCAGCGGGAGGCGATGAGCAGTTCTTC. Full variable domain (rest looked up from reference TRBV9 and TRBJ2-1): DSGVTQTPKHLITATGQRVTLRCSPRSGDLSVYWYQQSLDQGLQFLIQYYNGEERAKGNILERFSAQQFPDLHSELNLSSLELGDSALYFCASSPRGAAGGDEQFFGPGTRLTVL.

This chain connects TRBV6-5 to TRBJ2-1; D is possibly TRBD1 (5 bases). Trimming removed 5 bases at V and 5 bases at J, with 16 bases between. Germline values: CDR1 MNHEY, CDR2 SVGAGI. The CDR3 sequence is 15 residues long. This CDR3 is CASSKEKGWNNEQFF. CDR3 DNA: TGTGCCAGCAGTAAGGAGAAGGGGTGGAACAATGAGCAGTTCTTC.

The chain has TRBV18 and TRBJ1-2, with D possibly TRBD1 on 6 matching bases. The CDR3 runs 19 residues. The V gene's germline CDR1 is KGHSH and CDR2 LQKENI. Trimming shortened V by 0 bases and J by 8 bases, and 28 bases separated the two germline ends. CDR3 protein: CASSPPSLAASGVVGGYTF. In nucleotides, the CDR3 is TGTGCCAGCTCACCACCAAGTCTGGCCGCGTCAGGGGTAGTCGGCGGCTACACCTTC.

The CDR3 sequence is CAWSPGLAGGQETQYF. CDR3 sequence (DNA): TGTGCCTGGAGCCCGGGACTAGCGGGGGGTCAAGAGACCCAGTACTTC. The rearrangement uses TRBV30 and TRBJ2-5; 15 bases match TRBD2. Germline assignment: CDR1 GTSNPN and CDR2 SVGIG (reference sequence). This CDR3 has 16 amino acids. J was trimmed by 2 bases and V by 3 bases; bases with no gene match: 4.

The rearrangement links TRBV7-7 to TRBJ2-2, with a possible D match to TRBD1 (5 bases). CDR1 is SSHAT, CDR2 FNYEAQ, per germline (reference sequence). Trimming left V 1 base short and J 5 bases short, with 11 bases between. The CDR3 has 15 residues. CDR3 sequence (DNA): TGTGCCAGCAGCTTAGGCCTAGGGGATACCGGGGAGCTGTTTTTT. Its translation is CASSLGLGDTGELFF. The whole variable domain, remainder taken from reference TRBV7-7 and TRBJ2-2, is GAGVSQSPRYKVTKRGQDVTLRCDPISSHATLYWYQQALGQGPEFLTYFNYEAQPDKSGLPSDRFSAERPEGSISTLTIQRTEQRDSAMYRCASSLGLGDTGELFFGEGSRLTVL.

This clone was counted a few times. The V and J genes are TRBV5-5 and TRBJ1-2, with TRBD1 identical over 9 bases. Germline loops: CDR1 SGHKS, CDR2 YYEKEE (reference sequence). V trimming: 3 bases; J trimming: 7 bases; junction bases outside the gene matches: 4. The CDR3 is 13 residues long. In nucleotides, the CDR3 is TGTGCCAGCAGCTGGACAGGGGAAGGTGGCTACACCTTC. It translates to CASSWTGEGGYTF.